These 27 T cell receptor beta chains were all obtained from the same sample, sequenced in a study of blood T cell repertoires in COVID-19. Here immunoSEQ multiplex PCR was the method, and the copy in TCRdb shows in-frame clones only, minus some. The sample carries a few hundred thousand clones, roughly 90% recorded once. Material: PBMCs or T cells enriched from blood (not recorded which). The origin of the receptors is a woman aged 25-40 years who had recovered from COVID-19.

About this clone itself: The same CDR3 also results from other DNA sequences found in this sample. The J gene is TRBJ1-2, the V gene TRBV7-3; 9 nucleotides align to TRBD1. The V and J ends lost 5 bases and 1 base, in that order; junction bases with no gene match: 5. The CDR3 contains 15 residues. The germline V gene has CDR1 SGHTA and CDR2 FQGTGA. The CDR3 here is CASSLTGGSNYGYTF. The CDR3 DNA is TGTGCCAGCAGCCTTACAGGGGGCAGTAACTATGGCTACACCTTC.

This clone showed up just once. The chain joins TRBV2 to TRBJ1-6; 9 nucleotides line up with TRBD1. J gave up 10 bases and V 7 bases, and 8 bases lay outside the gene matches. This CDR3 is 14 amino acids long. Germline lookup yields CDR1 SNHLY and CDR2 FYNNEI. CDR3 in DNA: TGTGCCAGCACTATCACAGGGGGCGGCTCACCCCTCCACTTT. This sequence encodes CASTITGGGSPLHF. Together with reference TRBV2 and TRBJ1-6, the CDR3 gives the full variable domain: EPEVTQTPSHQVTQMGQEVILRCVPISNHLYFYWYRQILGQKVEFLVSFYNNEISEKSEIFDDQFSVERPDGSNFTLKIRSTKLEDSAMYFCASTITGGGSPLHFGNGTRLTVT.

The V call is TRBV25-1, the J call TRBJ2-1; D uncertain. V was trimmed by 3 bases and J by 3 bases, leaving 6 bases between them. This CDR3 is 13 amino acids long. Per the germline V gene, CDR1 is MGHDK and CDR2 is SYGVNS. DNA of the CDR3: TGTGCCAGCAGTGAGGCCAACTACAATGAGCAGTTCTTC. Translating it yields CASSEANYNEQFF.

The genes are TRBV7-2 and TRBJ2-5, with TRBD1 matching over 11 bases. V was pared by 4 bases and J by 3 bases, with 1 base of the junction left unmatched. The CDR3 covers 14 residues. Germline CDR1 SGHTA, CDR2 FQGNSA. The CDR3 sequence is CASSSGQGEETQYF. The CDR3 DNA sequence: TGTGCCAGCAGCTCGGGACAGGGGGAAGAGACCCAGTACTTC.

The chain carries TRBV19 and TRBJ2-1, with 11 bases lining up with TRBD1. The CDR3 consists of 14 residues. After removal of 3 bases from V and 6 bases from J, the junction contained 1 base not matched to a gene. CDR1 and CDR2 from the germline V gene are LNHDA and SQIVND (reference sequence). CDR3 nucleotides: TGTGCCAGTAGTATGGGGACAGGGGGCAATGAGCAGTTCTTC. It yields the protein CASSMGTGGNEQFF.

This chain connects TRBV28 to TRBJ2-7; TRBD2 agrees at 14 bases. With 5 bases clipped from V and 10 bases from J, the junction kept 7 bases outside the gene matches. This CDR3 comprises 14 residues. Germline loops: CDR1 MDHEN, CDR2 SYDVKM. CDR3 bases: TGTGCCAGCAGTGGGGGACTAGCGGGAGTCGAACAGTACTTC. It yields the protein CASSGGLAGVEQYF.

The V and J genes are TRBV19 and TRBJ2-1, with TRBD1 identical over 8 bases. The CDR3 extends over 14 amino acids. Germline V gene lookup returns CDR1 LNHDA and CDR2 SQIVND (reference sequence). Trimming removed 6 bases from V and 7 bases from J; junction bases left unmatched: 8. CDR3 sequence: CASRGTGRGNEQFF. In DNA form, the CDR3 reads TGTGCCAGTAGGGGGACAGGCCGAGGAAATGAGCAGTTCTTC.

A single count supports this clone. This chain links TRBV12-3 or TRBV12-4 with TRBJ2-5, with 10 positions matching TRBD2. The CDR3 has 13 residues. The CDR3 sequence is CATTSGAQETQYF. CDR3 in DNA: TGTGCTACCACTAGCGGGGCTCAAGAGACCCAGTACTTC.

The DNA for the CDR3 is TGCGCCAGCAGCTTGGTGGTAGCGGGAGGGGCGTTGGGTGAGACCCAGTACTTC. Protein sequence: CASSLVVAGGALGETQYF. This sequence joins TRBV5-1 and TRBJ2-5; 11 nucleotides agree with TRBD2. The CDR3 consists of 18 residues. V was pared by 0 bases and J by 5 bases, with 12 bases of the junction left unmatched. Germline CDR1 SGHRS, CDR2 YFSETQ.

V is TRBV7-4 and J is TRBJ2-7, with D possibly TRBD1 on 6 matching bases. The CDR3 has 15 residues. Germline CDR1 reads SGHVT; CDR2 reads SQSDAQ. Trimming pared 5 bases from V and 2 bases from J, leaving 16 bases between. CDR3 protein: CASSPPTGWTYEQYF. In DNA form, the CDR3 reads TGTGCCAGCAGCCCTCCGACAGGATGGACCTACGAGCAGTACTTC.

The rearrangement joins TRBV3-1 (or the pseudogene TRBV3-2) to TRBJ2-3; a weak D match, TRBD1 (5 bases). The CDR3 contains 17 residues. V was pared by 0 bases and J by 1 base, with 14 bases between. Germline loops: CDR1 LGHDT, CDR2 YNNKEL (reference sequence). DNA of the CDR3: TGTGCCAGCAGCCAAGATCAGGGATTCCGTGGCACAGATACGCAGTATTTT. This codes for CASSQDQGFRGTDTQYF.

The chain combines TRBV30 with TRBJ1-1; 7 bases align to TRBD1. The ends lost 3 bases at V and 4 bases at J; junction bases unmatched: 8. The CDR3 has 14 residues. Germline CDR1 and CDR2: GTSNPN and SVGIG (reference sequence). The CDR3 sequence is CAWSPITGATEAFF. CDR3 in DNA: TGTGCCTGGAGCCCCATTACAGGGGCCACTGAAGCTTTCTTT.

V and J are TRBV27 and TRBJ1-6; no definite D call. CDR3 length: 14 residues. Trimming took 3 bases from V and 7 from J, leaving 10 bases between them. Germline CDR1 MNHEY, CDR2 SMNVEV (reference sequence). Written as DNA, the CDR3 is TGTGCCAGCAGTTTCCCTGAGGTGAATTCACCCCTCCACTTT. As protein: CASSFPEVNSPLHF.

The gene calls are TRBV27 and TRBJ1-5; 9 nucleotides align to TRBD1. Trimming removed 2 bases from V and 5 bases from J; junction bases left unmatched: 7. The CDR3 sequence is 16 residues long. Germline V gene sequence: CDR1 MNHEY, CDR2 SMNVEV (reference sequence). The CDR3 DNA reads as TGTGCCAGCAGTTTACGACAGGGGGGAAGGGATCAGCCCCAGCATTTT. It yields the protein CASSLRQGGRDQPQHF.

The table lists this clone with many counts. This chain connects TRBV4-1 to TRBJ2-7, with 9 bases aligning to TRBD2. The V and J ends lost 1 base and 3 bases, in that order; junction bases with no gene match: 10. The CDR3 covers 17 residues. Germline-derived CDR1 and CDR2 are MGHRA and YSYEKL. The CDR3 is CASSQGGGSGGYYEQYF. For the CDR3, the DNA is TGCGCCAGCAGCCAAGGAGGTGGTAGCGGGGGATACTACGAGCAGTACTTC.

Here the CDR3 reads CASSEQPGQGEKLFF. DNA of the CDR3: TGTGCCAGCAGTGAACAGCCGGGACAGGGGGAAAAACTGTTTTTT. This chain connects TRBV6-1 to TRBJ1-4; 10 bases line up with TRBD1. V shed 2 bases, J shed 8 bases, and the junction held 5 bases outside the gene matches. There are 15 residues in the CDR3. Germline assignment: CDR1 MNHNS and CDR2 SASEGT.

The sample holds a few counts of this clone. The chain employs TRBV10-2 and TRBJ1-2; D not certain. Germline lookup yields CDR1 WSHSY and CDR2 SAAADI. The CDR3 has 12 amino acids. Trimming cost V 4 bases and J 4 bases, with 7 bases left between them. CDR3 amino acids: CASSGGTYGYTF. CDR3 sequence (DNA): TGCGCCAGCAGTGGAGGAACCTATGGCTACACCTTC.

A note on this clone: Other nucleotide sequences in the sample specify the same CDR3. The rearrangement uses TRBV7-2 and TRBJ1-2, with 8 bases lining up with TRBD1. V shed 5 bases, J shed 2 bases, and the junction held 7 bases outside the gene matches. The germline CDR1 and CDR2 sequences are SGHTA and FQGNSA. The CDR3 length is 15 residues. The CDR3 protein is CASSLAGTGNYGYTF. The CDR3 DNA is TGTGCCAGCAGCCTCGCCGGGACAGGAAACTATGGCTACACCTTC.

The chain recombines TRBV7-9 with TRBJ1-1, with TRBD1 identical over 7 bases. The CDR3 covers 16 residues. Looked up from germline, CDR1 is SEHNR and CDR2 is FQNEAQ (reference sequence). J gave up 3 bases and V 0 bases, and 7 bases lay outside the gene matches. The CDR3 is CASSLAQGGADTEAFF. Here the CDR3 DNA reads TGTGCCAGCAGCTTAGCCCAAGGGGGCGCGGACACTGAAGCTTTCTTT. Variable domain in full (rest from reference TRBV7-9 and TRBJ1-1): DTGVSQNPRHKITKRGQNVTFRCDPISEHNRLYWYRQTLGQGPEFLTYFQNEAQLEKSRLLSDRFSAERPKGSFSTLEIQRTEQGDSAMYLCASSLAQGGADTEAFFGQGTRLTVV.

The chain has TRBV5-6 and TRBJ2-7, with TRBD1 matching over 11 bases. The CDR3 is 14 residues long. The junction had 6 bases not matched to a gene; V was cut back by 4 bases and J by 6 bases. Germline CDR1 SGHDT, CDR2 YYEEEE. In DNA form, the CDR3 reads TGTGCCAGCAGCCCAGGGACAGGGGGACGCGAGCAGTACTTC. It translates to CASSPGTGGREQYF.

The chain couples TRBV3-1 (or the pseudogene TRBV3-2) to TRBJ1-6, with TRBD1 as a possible D gene (6 bases). The CDR3 runs to 15 residues. V lost 0 bases and J 4 bases, leaving 7 bases between the germline ends. Germline-derived CDR1 and CDR2 are LGHDT and YNNKEL (reference sequence). The CDR3 region has the DNA TGTGCCAGCAGCCAAGAAGGGACATATAATTCACCCCTCCACTTT. Protein product: CASSQEGTYNSPLHF.

The rearrangement uses TRBV6-2 or TRBV6-3 and TRBJ2-3; TRBD1 aligns across 10 bases. The CDR3 is 16 amino acids. The germline V gene has CDR1 MNHEY and CDR2 SVGEGT. J gave up 4 bases and V 6 bases, and 10 bases lay outside the gene matches. This CDR3 is CASSHTTGTGADTQYF. CDR3 nucleotides: TGTGCCAGCAGCCATACGACCGGGACAGGGGCAGATACGCAGTATTTT.

The chain combines TRBV4-1 with TRBJ2-7; 9 bases map to TRBD2. Per the germline V gene, CDR1 is MGHRA and CDR2 is YSYEKL. The CDR3 has 13 amino acids. V lost 4 bases to trimming and J lost 4 bases; unmatched junction nucleotides: 2. Here the CDR3 DNA reads TGCGCCAGCAGCCCTCTAGCGGGGTACGAGCAGTACTTC. Translated, it gives CASSPLAGYEQYF.

The chain combines TRBV7-9 with TRBJ2-2, with TRBD1 matching 10 bases. Germline-derived CDR1 and CDR2 are SEHNR and FQNEAQ (reference sequence). The CDR3 has 14 amino acids. With 7 bases clipped from V and 4 bases from J, the junction kept 3 bases outside the gene matches. The CDR3 protein is CASIRTGGTGELFF. Written as DNA, the CDR3 is TGTGCCAGCATTAGGACAGGGGGCACCGGGGAGCTGTTTTTT.

The chain carries TRBV10-1 and TRBJ2-3; D perhaps matches TRBD2 (6 bases). The CDR3 runs to 13 residues. CDR1 is WNHNN and CDR2 is SYGVQD in the germline V gene (reference sequence). V lost 4 bases to trimming and J lost 2 bases, with 7 bases between them. In DNA form, the CDR3 reads TGCGCCAGCAGTGGGGACTCCACAGATACGCAGTATTTT. Encoded protein: CASSGDSTDTQYF.

The rearrangement joins TRBV7-3 to TRBJ1-2; D uncertain. Deletions cut 3 bases from V and 4 bases from J, with 9 bases between. The germline CDR1 and CDR2 sequences are SGHTA and FQGTGA. This CDR3 has 13 residues. The chain's CDR3 is CASSFGESYGYTF. The DNA of the CDR3 is TGTGCCAGCAGCTTCGGGGAGAGCTATGGCTACACCTTC.

The rearrangement joins TRBV18 to TRBJ2-4; tentative D call: TRBD1 (5 bases). V was clipped by 0 bases and J by 2 bases, with 23 bases between them. This CDR3 spans 20 amino acids. The germline V gene has CDR1 KGHSH and CDR2 LQKENI. CDR3 loop: CASSPPVVASYRLTKNIQYF. CDR3 nucleotide sequence: TGTGCCAGCTCACCACCCGTGGTGGCCTCCTACAGGCTGACCAAAAACATTCAGTACTTC.